This T cell receptor (beta chain) was recovered during a study of T cells in Graves' hyperthyroidism and ophthalmopathy. Across the study: Prior to any treatment, at the point of initial diagnosis, peripheral blood was collected. Whole-study results and caveats: Model predictions of ophthalmopathy came a median around 7.1 months before onset.

This clonotype was observed a few times. Antigen specificity is unknown. Trimming pared 1 base from V and 8 bases from J, leaving 8 bases between. CDR3 size: 12 residues. Per the germline V gene, CDR1 is PRHDT and CDR2 is FYEKMQ (reference sequence). Amplified TCR beta CDR3 regions came from RNA transcripts. When the TCR CDR3 underwent first-round RT-PCR, the HTBI primer set was used. TCRdb independently ran MiXCR on the multiplex PCR reads; one entry per CDR3 protein. Here the sample spans about 290,000 distinct CDR3 sequences, approximately 17% being singletons. The sequenced sample consisted of blood. The V call is TRBV13, the J call TRBJ1-2; TRBD1 is a possible D gene (5 bases). This receptor was obtained from a man in his thirties or forties with Graves' hyperthyroidism. CDR3 amino acids: CASSLAGAGYTF. As DNA, the CDR3 is TGTGCCAGCAGCTTAGCCGGGGCGGGCTACACCTTC.